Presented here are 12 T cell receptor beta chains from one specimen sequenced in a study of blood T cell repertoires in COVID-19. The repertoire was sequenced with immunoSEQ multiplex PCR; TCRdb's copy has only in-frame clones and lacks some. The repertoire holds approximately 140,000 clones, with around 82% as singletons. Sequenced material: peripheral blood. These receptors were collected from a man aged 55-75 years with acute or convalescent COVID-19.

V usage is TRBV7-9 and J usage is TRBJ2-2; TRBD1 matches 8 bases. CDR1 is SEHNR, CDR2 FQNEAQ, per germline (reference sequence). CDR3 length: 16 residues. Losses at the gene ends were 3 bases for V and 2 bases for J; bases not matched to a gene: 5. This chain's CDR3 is CASSFRGQANTGELFF. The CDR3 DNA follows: TGTGCCAGCAGCTTCCGGGGACAGGCCAACACCGGGGAGCTGTTTTTT.

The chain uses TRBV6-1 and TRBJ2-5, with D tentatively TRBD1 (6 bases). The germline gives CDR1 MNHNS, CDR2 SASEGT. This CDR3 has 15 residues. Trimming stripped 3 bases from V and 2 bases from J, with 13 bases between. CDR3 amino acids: CASSDLAGEQETQYF. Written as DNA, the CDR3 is TGTGCCAGCAGTGACCTGGCAGGGGAACAAGAGACCCAGTACTTC.

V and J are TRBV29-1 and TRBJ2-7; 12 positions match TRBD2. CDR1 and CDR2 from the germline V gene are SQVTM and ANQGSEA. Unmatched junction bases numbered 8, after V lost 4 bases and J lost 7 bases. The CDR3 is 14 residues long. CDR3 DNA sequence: TGCAGCGTTGCAGGACTAGCGGGGATGAGGGAGCAGTACTTC. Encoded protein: CSVAGLAGMREQYF.

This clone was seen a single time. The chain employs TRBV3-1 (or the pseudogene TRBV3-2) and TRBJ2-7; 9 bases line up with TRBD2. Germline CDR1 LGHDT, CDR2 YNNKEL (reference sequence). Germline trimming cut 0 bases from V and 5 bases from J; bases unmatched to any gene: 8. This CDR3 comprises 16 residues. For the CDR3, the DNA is TGTGCCAGCAGCCAAGATTGGGCGGGAGGGACCAACGAGCAGTACTTC. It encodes CASSQDWAGGTNEQYF.

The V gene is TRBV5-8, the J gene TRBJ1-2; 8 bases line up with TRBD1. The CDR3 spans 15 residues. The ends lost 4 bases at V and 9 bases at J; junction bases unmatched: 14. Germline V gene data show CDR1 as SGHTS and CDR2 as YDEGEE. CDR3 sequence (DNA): TGTGCCAGCAGCACCGGACAGGGCAAGGGGTCGAGCTACACCTTC. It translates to CASSTGQGKGSSYTF.

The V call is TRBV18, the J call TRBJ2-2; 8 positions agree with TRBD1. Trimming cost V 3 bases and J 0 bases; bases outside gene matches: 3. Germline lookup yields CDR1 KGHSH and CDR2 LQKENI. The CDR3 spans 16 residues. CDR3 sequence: CASSPQGAANTGELFF. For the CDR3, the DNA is TGTGCCAGCTCACCCCAGGGGGCCGCGAACACCGGGGAGCTGTTTTTT.

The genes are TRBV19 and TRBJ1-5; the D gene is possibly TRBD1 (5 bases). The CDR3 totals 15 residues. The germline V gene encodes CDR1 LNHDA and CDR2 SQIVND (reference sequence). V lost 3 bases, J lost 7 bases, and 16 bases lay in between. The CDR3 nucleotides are TGTGCCAGTAGTATTCTCGGACAATTTGGCCAGCCCCAGCATTTT. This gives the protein CASSILGQFGQPQHF.

The DNA of the CDR3 is TGTGCCAGCAGCCGTACTGACGGGGTCTATGGCTACACCTTC. Protein product: CASSRTDGVYGYTF. The rearrangement uses TRBV28 and TRBJ1-2, with unresolved D. The germline V gene encodes CDR1 MDHEN and CDR2 SYDVKM. The length of the CDR3 is 14 residues. With 6 bases removed from V and 4 bases from J, the gap between germline ends came to 15 bases.

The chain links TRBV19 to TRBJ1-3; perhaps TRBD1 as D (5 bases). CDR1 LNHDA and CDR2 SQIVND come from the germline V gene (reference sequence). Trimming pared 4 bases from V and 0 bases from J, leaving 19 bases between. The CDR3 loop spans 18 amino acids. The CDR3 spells CASSKVRQGPSSGNTIYF. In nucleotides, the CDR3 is TGTGCCAGTAGTAAGGTTCGGCAGGGCCCTTCCTCTGGAAACACCATATATTTT.

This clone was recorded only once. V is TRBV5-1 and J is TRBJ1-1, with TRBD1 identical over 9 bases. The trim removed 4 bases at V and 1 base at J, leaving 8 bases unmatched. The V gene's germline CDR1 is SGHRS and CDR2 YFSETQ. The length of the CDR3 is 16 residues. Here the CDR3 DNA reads TGCGCCAGCAGCAGAGGACAGGGGCGTTCGAACACTGAAGCTTTCTTT. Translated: CASSRGQGRSNTEAFF.

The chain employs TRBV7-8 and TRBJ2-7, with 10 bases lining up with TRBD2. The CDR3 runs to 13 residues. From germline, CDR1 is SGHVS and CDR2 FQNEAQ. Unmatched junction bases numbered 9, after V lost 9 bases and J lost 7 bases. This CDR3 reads CASRLAGEREQYF. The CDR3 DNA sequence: TGTGCCAGTCGGCTAGCGGGAGAACGTGAGCAGTACTTC.

In nucleotides, the CDR3 is TGTGCTAGTGGCCTCAACTCCCAGGGGTTCGCCTATGGCTACACCTTC. This sequence encodes CASGLNSQGFAYGYTF. J is TRBJ1-2 and V is TRBV12-5; D might be TRBD1 (6 bases). CDR1 and CDR2 from the germline V gene are LGHNT and FRNRAP. V was trimmed by 6 bases and J by 4 bases, leaving 21 bases between them. The CDR3 totals 16 residues.